This T cell receptor beta chain stems from a study of blood T cells in healthy people across ages. Whole-study findings and limits: The unsorted PBMCs prevented any conclusive comparison of naive versus antigen-experienced cells.

Isolation per sample recovered at least 7 million PBMCs. A second about 7 to 12 cycle PCR used barcoded and J-beta primers. TCRdb re-called the 5' RACE reads through MiXCR, storing one row per CDR3 protein. The sample holds 1,500,000 or so distinct CDR3 sequences; almost 60% are singletons and the top ten take about 6.3%. Comments on this clonotype: Antigen unknown.

The germline V and J ends were trimmed by 4 bases and 7 bases, with 8 bases remaining between them. Germline V gene sequence: CDR1 ENHRY, CDR2 SYGVKD. This CDR3 is 13 amino acids long. The J gene is TRBJ1-6, the V gene TRBV10-3, with D perhaps TRBD1 (5 bases). The sequence was collected from a man aged 18 to 35 in good health. Material for sequencing was blood. CDR3 nucleotide sequence: TGTGCCATCAGTGGACAGATAAATTCACCCCTCCACTTT. It translates to CAISGQINSPLHF.